Below, one T cell receptor (beta chain) is given with its context. The sample is drawn from a study of identical twins. MiXCR was run by TCRdb on the 5' RACE reads, yielding one entry per CDR3 protein. The data hold over 500,000 distinct CDR3 sequences, with roughly a fifth observed a single time. This CDR3 is built from 13 residues. Trimming pared 3 bases from V and 5 bases from J, leaving 9 bases between. CDR1 and CDR2 (germline): MNHEY, SMNVEV (reference sequence). The same data also went into a second study, on T cells expressing NK-cell markers.

The rearrangement joins TRBV27 to TRBJ2-3; D is perhaps TRBD1 (5 bases). Sequenced: CD4+ T cells sorted from blood. The sequence derives from a young woman in good health. For the CDR3, the DNA is TGTGCCAGCAGTTTTCGCAGGGTAGATACGCAGTATTTT. It translates to CASSFRRVDTQYF.